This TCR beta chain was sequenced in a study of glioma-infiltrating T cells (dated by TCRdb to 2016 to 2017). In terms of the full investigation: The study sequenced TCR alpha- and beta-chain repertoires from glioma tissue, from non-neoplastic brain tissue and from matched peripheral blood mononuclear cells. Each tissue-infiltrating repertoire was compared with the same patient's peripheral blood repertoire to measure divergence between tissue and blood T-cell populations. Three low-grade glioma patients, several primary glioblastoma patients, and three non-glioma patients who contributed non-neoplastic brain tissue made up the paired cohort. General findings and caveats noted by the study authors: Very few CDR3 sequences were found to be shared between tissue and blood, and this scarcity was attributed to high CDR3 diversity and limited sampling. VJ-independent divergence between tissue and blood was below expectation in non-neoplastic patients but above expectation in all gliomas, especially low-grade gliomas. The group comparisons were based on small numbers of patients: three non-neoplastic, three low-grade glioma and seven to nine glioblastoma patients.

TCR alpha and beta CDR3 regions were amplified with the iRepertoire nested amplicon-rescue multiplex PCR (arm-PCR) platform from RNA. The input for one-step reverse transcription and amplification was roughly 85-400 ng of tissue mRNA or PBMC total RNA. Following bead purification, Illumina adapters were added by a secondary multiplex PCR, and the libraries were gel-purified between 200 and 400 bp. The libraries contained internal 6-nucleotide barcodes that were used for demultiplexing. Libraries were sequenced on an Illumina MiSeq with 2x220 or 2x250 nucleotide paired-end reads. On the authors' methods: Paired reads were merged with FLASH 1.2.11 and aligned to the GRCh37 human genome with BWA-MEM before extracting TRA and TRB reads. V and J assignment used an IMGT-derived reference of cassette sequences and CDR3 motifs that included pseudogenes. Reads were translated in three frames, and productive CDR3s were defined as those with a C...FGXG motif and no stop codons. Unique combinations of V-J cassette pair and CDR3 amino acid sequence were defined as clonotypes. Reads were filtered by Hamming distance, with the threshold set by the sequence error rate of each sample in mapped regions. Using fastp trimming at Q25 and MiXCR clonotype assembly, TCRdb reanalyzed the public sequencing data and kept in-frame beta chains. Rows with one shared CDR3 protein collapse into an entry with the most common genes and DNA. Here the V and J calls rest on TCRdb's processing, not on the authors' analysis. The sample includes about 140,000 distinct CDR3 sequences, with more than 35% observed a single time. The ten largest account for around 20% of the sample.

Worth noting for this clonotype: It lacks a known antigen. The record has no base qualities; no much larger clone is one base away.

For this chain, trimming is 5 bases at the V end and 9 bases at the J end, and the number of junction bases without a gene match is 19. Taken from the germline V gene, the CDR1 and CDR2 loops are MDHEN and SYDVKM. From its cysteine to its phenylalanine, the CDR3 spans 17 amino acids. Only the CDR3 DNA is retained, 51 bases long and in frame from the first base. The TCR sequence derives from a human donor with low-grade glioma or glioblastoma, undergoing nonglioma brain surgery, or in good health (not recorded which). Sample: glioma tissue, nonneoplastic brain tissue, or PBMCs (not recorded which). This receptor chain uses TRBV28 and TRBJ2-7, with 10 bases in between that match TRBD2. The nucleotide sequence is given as TGTGCCAGCAGTGGATGGCCTAGCGGGAGCACATCTTGGGGGCAGTACTTC. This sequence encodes CASSGWPSGSTSWGQYF.